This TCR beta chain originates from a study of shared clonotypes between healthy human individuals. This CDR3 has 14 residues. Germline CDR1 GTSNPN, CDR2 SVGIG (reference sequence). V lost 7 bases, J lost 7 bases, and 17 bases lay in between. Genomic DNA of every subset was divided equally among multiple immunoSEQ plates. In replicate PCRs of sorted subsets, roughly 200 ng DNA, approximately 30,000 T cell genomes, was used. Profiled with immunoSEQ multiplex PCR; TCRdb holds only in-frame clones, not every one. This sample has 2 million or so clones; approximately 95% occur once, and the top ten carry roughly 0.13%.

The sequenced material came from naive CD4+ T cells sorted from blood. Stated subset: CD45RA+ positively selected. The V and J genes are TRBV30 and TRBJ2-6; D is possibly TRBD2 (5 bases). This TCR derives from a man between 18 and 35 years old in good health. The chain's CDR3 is CAFRRTPGANVLTF. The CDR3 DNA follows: TGTGCCTTCAGGAGGACCCCCGGAGCCAACGTCCTGACTTTC.